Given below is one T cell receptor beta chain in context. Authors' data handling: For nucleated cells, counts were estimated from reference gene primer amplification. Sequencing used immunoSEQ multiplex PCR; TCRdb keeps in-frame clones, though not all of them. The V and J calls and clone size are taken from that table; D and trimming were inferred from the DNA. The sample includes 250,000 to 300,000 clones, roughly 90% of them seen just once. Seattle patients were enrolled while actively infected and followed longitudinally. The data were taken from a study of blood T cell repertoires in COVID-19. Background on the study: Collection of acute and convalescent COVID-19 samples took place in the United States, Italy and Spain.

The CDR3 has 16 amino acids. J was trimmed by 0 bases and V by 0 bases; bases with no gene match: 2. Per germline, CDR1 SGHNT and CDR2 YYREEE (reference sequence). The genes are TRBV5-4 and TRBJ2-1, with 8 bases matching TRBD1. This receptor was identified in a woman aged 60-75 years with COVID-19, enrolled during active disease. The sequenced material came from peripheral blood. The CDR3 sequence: CASSLEQGGSYNEQFF. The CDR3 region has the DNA TGTGCCAGCAGCTTGGAACAGGGGGGCTCCTACAATGAGCAGTTCTTC. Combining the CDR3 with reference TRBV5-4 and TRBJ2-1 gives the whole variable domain ETGVTQSPTHLIKTRGQQVTLRCSSQSGHNTVSWYQQALGQGPQFIFQYYREEENGRGNFPPRFSGLQFPNYSSELNVNALELDDSALYLCASSLEQGGSYNEQFFGPGTRLTVL.